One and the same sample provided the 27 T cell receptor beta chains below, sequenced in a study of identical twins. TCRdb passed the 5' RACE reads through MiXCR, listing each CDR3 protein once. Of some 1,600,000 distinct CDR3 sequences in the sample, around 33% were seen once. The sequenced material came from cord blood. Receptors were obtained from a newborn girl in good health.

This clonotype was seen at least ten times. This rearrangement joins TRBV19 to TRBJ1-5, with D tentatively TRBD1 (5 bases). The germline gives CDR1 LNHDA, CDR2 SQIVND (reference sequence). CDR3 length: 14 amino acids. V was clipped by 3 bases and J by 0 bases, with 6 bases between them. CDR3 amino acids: CASSIRDSNQPQHF. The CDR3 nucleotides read TGTGCCAGTAGTATCAGGGATAGCAATCAGCCCCAGCATTTT.

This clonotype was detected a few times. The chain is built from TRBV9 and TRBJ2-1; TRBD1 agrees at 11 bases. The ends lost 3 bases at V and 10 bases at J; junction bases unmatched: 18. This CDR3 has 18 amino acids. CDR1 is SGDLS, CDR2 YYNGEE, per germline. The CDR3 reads CASSADRTGGWTGGEQFF. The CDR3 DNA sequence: TGTGCCAGCAGCGCCGACCGGACAGGGGGCTGGACAGGTGGGGAGCAGTTCTTC. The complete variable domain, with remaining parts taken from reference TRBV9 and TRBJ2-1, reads DSGVTQTPKHLITATGQRVTLRCSPRSGDLSVYWYQQSLDQGLQFLIQYYNGEERAKGNILERFSAQQFPDLHSELNLSSLELGDSALYFCASSADRTGGWTGGEQFFGPGTRLTVL.

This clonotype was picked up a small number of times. This chain's CDR3 is CASSLTIVETQYF. The CDR3 DNA follows: TGCGCCAGCAGCCTCACGATAGTGGAGACCCAGTACTTC. The chain recombines TRBV4-1 with TRBJ2-5; D remains ambiguous. Germline loops: CDR1 MGHRA, CDR2 YSYEKL. Trimming stripped 4 bases from V and 5 bases from J, with 11 bases between. This CDR3 contains 13 residues.

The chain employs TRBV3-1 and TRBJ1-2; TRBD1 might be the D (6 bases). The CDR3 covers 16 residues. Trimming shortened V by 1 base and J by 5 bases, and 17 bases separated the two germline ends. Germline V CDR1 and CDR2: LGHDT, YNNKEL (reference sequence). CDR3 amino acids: CASSQVGGRGQYGYTF. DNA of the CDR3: TGTGCCAGCAGCCAAGTTGGCGGCAGGGGCCAGTATGGCTACACCTTC.

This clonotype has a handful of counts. Here the CDR3 DNA reads TGCAGTGCAAAACAGGTCCAAGGGCCCCAGCATTTT. Translating gives CSAKQVQGPQHF. The chain joins TRBV20-1 to TRBJ1-5, with D perhaps TRBD1 (5 bases). Trimming left V 6 bases short and J 9 bases short, with 15 bases between. The CDR3 spans 12 residues. The V gene's germline CDR1 is DFQATT and CDR2 SNEGSKA (reference sequence).

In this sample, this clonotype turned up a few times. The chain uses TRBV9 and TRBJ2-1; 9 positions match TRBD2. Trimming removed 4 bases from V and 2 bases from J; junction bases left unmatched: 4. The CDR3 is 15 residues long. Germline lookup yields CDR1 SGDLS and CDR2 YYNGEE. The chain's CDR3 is CASSQTSGPYNEQFF. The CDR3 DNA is TGTGCCAGCAGCCAGACTAGCGGCCCCTACAATGAGCAGTTCTTC.

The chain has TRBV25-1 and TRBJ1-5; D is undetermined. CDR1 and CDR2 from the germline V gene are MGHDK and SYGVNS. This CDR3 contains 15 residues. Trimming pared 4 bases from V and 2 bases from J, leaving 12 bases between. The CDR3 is CASSGSAGGNQPQHF. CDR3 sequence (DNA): TGTGCCAGCAGTGGATCCGCTGGGGGCAATCAGCCCCAGCATTTT.

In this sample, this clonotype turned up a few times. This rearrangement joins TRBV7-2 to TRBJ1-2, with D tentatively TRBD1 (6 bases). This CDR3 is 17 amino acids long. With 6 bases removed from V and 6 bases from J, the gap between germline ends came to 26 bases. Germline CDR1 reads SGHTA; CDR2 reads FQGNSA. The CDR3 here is CASSLPGRGHRSDGYTF. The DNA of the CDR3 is TGTGCCAGCAGTCTACCCGGGCGGGGACACCGATCGGATGGCTACACCTTC. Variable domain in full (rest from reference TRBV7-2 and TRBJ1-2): GAGVSQSPSNKVTEKGKDVELRCDPISGHTALYWYRQSLGQGLEFLIYFQGNSAPDKSGLPSDRFSAERTGGSVSTLTIQRTQQEDSAVYLCASSLPGRGHRSDGYTFGSGTRLTVV.

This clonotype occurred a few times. The CDR3 sequence: CASRAAGYTDTQYF. CDR3 DNA sequence: TGTGCCAGCCGTGCAGCGGGGTACACAGATACGCAGTATTTT. V is TRBV5-4 and J is TRBJ2-3; TRBD2 agrees at 7 bases. Germline trimming cut 7 bases from V and 2 bases from J; bases unmatched to any gene: 7. Looked up from germline, CDR1 is SGHNT and CDR2 is YYREEE (reference sequence). The CDR3 runs to 14 residues.

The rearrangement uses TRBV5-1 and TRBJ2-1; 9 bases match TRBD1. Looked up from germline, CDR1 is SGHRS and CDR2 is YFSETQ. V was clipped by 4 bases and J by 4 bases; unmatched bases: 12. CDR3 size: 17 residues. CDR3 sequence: CASSPGNRGRLYNEQFF. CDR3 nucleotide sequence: TGCGCCAGCAGCCCCGGAAACAGGGGGCGCCTATACAATGAGCAGTTCTTC. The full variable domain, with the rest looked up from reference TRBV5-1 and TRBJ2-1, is KAGVTQTPRYLIKTRGQQVTLSCSPISGHRSVSWYQQTPGQGLQFLFEYFSETQRNKGNFPGRFSGRQFSNSRSEMNVSTLELGDSALYLCASSPGNRGRLYNEQFFGPGTRLTVL.

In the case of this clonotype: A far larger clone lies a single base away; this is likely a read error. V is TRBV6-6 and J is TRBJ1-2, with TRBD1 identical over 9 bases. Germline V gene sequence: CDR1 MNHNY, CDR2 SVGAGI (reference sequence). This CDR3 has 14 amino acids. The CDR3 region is CAGSRQGANYGYTF. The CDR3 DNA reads TGTGCCGGCAGTCGACAGGGGGCTAACTATGGCTACACCTTC.

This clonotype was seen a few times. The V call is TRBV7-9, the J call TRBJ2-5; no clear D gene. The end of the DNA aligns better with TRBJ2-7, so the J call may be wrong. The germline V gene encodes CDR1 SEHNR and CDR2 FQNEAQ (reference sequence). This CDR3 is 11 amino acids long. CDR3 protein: CASSPVGEQYF. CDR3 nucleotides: TGTGCCAGCAGCCCGGTTGGCGAGCAGTACTTC.

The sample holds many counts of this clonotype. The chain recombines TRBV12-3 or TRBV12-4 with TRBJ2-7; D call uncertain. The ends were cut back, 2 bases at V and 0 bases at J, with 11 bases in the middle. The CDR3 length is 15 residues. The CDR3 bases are TGTGCCAGCAGTTTAATAGGGCGGTACTCCTACGAGCAGTACTTC. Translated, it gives CASSLIGRYSYEQYF.

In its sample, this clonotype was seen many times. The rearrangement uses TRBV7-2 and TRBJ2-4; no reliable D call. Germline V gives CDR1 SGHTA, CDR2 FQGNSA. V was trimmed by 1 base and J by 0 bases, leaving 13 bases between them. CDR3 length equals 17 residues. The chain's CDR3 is CASSLVGQLLAKNIQYF. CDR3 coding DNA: TGTGCCAGCAGCTTAGTGGGCCAGCTTCTAGCCAAAAACATTCAGTACTTC.

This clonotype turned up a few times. CDR3 bases: TGTGCCAGCAACGGGGCTAGCGGCTTCACAGATACGCAGTATTTT. Translating gives CASNGASGFTDTQYF. The chain links TRBV6-6 to TRBJ2-3; TRBD2 matches at 7 bases. Losses at the gene ends were 7 bases for V and 2 bases for J; bases not matched to a gene: 9. The germline CDR1 and CDR2 sequences are MNHNY and SVGAGI (reference sequence). The CDR3 is 15 residues long.

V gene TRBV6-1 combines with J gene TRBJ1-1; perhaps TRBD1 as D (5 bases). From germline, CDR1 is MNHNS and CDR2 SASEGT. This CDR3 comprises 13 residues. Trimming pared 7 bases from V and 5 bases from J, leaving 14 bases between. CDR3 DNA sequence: TGTGCCAGCACGCCCATGGGGCAAACTGAAGCTTTCTTT. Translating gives CASTPMGQTEAFF.

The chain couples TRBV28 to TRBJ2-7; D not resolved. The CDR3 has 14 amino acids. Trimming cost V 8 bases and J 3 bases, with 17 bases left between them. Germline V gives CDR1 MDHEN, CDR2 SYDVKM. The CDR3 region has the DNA TGTGCCAGCCTCCCTCGGGCGGCAATCTACGAGCAGTACTTC. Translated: CASLPRAAIYEQYF.

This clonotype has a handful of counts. CDR3 protein: CASSLSAGWEETQYF. The CDR3 DNA is TGTGCCAGCAGTTTATCGGCAGGGTGGGAGGAGACCCAGTACTTC. V and J are TRBV28 and TRBJ2-5; D tentatively fits TRBD1 or TRBD2 (5 bases each). Per germline, CDR1 MDHEN and CDR2 SYDVKM. Trimming removed 1 base at V and 5 bases at J, with 14 bases between. The CDR3 length is 15 residues.

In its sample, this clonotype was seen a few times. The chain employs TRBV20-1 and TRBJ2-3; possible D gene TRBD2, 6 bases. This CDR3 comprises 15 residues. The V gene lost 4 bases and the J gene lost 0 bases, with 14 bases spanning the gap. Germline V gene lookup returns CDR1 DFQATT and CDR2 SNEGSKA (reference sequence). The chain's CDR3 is CSAISSGHSTDTQYF. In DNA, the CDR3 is TGCAGTGCTATAAGTAGCGGTCATAGCACAGATACGCAGTATTTT.

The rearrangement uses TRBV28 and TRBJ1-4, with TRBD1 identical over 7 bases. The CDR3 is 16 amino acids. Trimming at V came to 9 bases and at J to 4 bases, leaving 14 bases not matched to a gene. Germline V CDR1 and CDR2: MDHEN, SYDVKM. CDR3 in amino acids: CASKQGTSPRNEKLFF. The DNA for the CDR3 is TGTGCCAGTAAACAGGGGACATCGCCCCGTAATGAAAAACTGTTTTTT.

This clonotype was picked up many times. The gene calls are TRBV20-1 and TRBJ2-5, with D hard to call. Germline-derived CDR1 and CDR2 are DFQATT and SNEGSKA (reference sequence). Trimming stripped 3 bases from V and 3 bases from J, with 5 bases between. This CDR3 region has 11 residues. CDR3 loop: CSASQKETQYF. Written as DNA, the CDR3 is TGCAGTGCTAGCCAGAAAGAGACCCAGTACTTC.

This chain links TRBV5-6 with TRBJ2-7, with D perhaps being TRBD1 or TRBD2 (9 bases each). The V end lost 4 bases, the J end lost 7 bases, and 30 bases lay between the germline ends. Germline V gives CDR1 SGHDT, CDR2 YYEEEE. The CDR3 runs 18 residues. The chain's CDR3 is CASSPGTGTSFSYNEQYF. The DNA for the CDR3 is TGTGCCAGCAGCCCTGGGACAGGGACTAGCTTCTCCTACAATGAGCAGTACTTC. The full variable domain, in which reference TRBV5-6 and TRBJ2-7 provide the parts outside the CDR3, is DAGVTQSPTHLIKTRGQQVTLRCSPKSGHDTVSWYQQALGQGPQFIFQYYEEEERQRGNFPDRFSGHQFPNYSSELNVNALLLGDSALYLCASSPGTGTSFSYNEQYFGPGTRLTVT.

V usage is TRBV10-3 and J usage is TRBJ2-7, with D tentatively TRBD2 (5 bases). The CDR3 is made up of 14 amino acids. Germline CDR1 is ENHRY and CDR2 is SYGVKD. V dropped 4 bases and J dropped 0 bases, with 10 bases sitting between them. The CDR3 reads CAISVTTSSYEQYF. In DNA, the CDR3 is TGTGCCATCAGTGTAACAACTAGCTCCTACGAGCAGTACTTC.

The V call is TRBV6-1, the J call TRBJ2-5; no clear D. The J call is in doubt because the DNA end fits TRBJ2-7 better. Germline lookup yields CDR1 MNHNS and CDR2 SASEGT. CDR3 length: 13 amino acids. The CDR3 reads CASSGNRPYEQYF. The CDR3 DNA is TGTGCCAGCAGTGGCAACCGACCCTACGAGCAGTACTTC.

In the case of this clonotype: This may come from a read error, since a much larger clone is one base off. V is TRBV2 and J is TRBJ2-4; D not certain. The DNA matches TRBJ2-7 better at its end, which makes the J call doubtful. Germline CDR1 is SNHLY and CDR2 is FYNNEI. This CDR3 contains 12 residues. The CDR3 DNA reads TGTGCCAGCAGTGAATGCTGGTACGAGCAGTACTTC. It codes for CASSECWYEQYF.

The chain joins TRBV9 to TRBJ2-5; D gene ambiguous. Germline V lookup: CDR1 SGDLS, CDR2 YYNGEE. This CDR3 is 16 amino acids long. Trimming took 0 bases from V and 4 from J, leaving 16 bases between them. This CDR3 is CASSVGLASYRETQYF. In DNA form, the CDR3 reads TGTGCCAGCAGCGTAGGCTTAGCCTCGTACCGAGAGACCCAGTACTTC.

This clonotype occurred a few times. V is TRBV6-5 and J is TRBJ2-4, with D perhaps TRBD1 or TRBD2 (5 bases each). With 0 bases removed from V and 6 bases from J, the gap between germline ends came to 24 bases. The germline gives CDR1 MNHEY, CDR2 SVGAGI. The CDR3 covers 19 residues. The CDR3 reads CASSYSRLSVLWGRNIQYF. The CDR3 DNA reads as TGTGCCAGCAGTTACTCACGGTTGTCGGTATTGTGGGGGAGAAACATTCAGTACTTC.